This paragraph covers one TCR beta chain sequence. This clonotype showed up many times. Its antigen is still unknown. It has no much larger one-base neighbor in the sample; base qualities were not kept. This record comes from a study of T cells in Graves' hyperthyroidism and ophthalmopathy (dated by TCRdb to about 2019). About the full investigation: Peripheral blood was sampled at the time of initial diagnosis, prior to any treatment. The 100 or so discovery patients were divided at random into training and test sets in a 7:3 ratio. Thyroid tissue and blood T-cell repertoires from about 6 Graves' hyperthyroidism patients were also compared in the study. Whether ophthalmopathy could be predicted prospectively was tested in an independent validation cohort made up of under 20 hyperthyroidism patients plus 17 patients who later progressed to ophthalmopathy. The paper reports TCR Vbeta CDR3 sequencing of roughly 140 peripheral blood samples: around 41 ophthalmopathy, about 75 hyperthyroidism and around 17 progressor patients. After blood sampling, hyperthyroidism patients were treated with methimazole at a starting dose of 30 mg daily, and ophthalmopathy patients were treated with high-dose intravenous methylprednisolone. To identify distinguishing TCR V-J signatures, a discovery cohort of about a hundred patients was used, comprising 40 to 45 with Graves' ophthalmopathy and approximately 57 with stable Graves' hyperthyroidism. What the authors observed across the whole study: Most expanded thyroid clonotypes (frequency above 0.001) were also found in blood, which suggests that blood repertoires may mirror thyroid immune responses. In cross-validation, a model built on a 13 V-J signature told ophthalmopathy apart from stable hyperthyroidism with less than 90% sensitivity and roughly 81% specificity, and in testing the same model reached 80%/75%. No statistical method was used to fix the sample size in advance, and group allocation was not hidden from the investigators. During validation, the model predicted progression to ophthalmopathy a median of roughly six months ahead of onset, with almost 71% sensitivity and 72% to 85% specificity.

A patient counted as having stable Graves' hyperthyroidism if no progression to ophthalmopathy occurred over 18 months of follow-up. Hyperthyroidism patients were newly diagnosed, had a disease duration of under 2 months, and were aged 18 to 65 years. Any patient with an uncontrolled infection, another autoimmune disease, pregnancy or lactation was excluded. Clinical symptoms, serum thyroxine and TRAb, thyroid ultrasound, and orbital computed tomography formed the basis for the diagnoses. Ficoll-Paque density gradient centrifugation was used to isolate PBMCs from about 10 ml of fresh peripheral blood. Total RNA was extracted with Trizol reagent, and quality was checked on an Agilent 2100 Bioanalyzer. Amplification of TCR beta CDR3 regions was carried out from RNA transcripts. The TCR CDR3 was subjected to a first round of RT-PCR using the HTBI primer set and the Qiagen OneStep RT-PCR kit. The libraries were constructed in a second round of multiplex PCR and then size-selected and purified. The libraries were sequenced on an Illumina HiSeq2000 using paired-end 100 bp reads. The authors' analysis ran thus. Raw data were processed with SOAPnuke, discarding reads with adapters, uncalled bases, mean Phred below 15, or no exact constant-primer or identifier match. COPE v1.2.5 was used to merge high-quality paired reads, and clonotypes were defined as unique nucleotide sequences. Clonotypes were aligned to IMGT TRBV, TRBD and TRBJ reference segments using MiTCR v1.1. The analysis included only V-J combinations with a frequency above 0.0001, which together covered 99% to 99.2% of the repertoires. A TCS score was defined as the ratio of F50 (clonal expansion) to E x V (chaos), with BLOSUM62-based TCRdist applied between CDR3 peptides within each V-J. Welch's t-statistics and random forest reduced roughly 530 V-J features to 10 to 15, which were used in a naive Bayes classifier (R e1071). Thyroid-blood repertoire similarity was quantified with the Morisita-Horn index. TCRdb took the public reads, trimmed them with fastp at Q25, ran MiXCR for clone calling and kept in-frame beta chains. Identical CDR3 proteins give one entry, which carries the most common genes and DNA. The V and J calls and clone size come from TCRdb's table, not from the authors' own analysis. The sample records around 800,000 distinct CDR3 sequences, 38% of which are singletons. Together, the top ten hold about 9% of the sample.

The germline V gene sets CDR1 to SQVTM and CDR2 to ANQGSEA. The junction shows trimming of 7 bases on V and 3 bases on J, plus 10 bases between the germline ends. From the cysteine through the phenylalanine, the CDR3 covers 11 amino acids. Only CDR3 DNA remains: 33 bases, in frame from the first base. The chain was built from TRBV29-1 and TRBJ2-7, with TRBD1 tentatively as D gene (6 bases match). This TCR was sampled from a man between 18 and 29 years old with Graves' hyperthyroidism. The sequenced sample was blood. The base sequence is TGCAGCGCCGCGGACAGCTACGAGCAGTACTTC. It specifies CSAADSYEQYF.